Shown below are 7 T cell receptor beta chains from a single sample sequenced in a study of control samples from healthy donors and cancer patients. The data were produced by immunoSEQ multiplex PCR, yet TCRdb's version contains in-frame clones alone and is incomplete. This sample has around 70,000 clones, with 85% to 95% found just once. Sequencing was performed on blood. The receptors were sampled from a woman between 25 and 40 years old in good health.

The rearrangement links TRBV28 to TRBJ2-2; 12 nucleotides line up with TRBD2. CDR1 MDHEN and CDR2 SYDVKM come from the germline V gene. The CDR3 has 14 residues. V lost 6 bases and J lost 4; bases outside the gene matches: 0. CDR3: CASRLAGGTGELFF. DNA for the CDR3: TGTGCCAGCAGACTAGCGGGGGGCACCGGGGAGCTGTTTTTT. Using reference TRBV28 and TRBJ2-2 for the parts outside the CDR3, the full variable domain is DVKVTQSSRYLVKRTGEKVFLECVQDMDHENMFWYRQDPGLGLRLIYFSYDVKMKEKGDIPEGYSVSREKKERFSLILESASTNQTSMYLCASRLAGGTGELFFGEGSRLTVL.

This rearrangement joins TRBV7-3 to TRBJ2-3, with 7 nucleotides matching TRBD1. The CDR3 has 16 amino acids. The trim removed 6 bases at V and 0 bases at J, leaving 9 bases unmatched. From germline, CDR1 is SGHTA and CDR2 FQGTGA. CDR3 nucleotide sequence: TGTGCCAGCAGTCAGTTTACAGGGGCTAGCACAGATACGCAGTATTTT. This sequence encodes CASSQFTGASTDTQYF.

The chain joins TRBV27 to TRBJ2-6, with D unclear. This CDR3 has 14 residues. CDR1 and CDR2 from the germline V gene are MNHEY and SMNVEV (reference sequence). Trimming pared 7 bases from V and 2 bases from J, leaving 9 bases between. The CDR3 reads CASKLVPGANVLTF. The CDR3 DNA sequence: TGTGCCAGCAAGTTAGTCCCTGGGGCCAACGTCCTGACTTTC.

This chain joins TRBV9 and TRBJ1-2; TRBD1 might be the D (5 bases). The V end lost 5 bases, the J end lost 2 bases, and 10 bases lay between the germline ends. There are 13 residues in the CDR3. Germline CDR1 and CDR2: SGDLS and YYNGEE. CDR3 protein: CASRAQGNYGYTF. The CDR3 DNA reads as TGTGCCAGCAGAGCCCAGGGAAACTATGGCTACACCTTC. Together with reference TRBV9 and TRBJ1-2, the CDR3 gives the full variable domain: DSGVTQTPKHLITATGQRVTLRCSPRSGDLSVYWYQQSLDQGLQFLIQYYNGEERAKGNILERFSAQQFPDLHSELNLSSLELGDSALYFCASRAQGNYGYTFGSGTRLTVV.

The chain combines TRBV12-5 with TRBJ1-1; D gene uncertain. Trimming removed 3 bases at V and 3 bases at J, with 2 bases between. This CDR3 has 11 residues. Germline V CDR1 and CDR2: LGHNT, FRNRAP. This CDR3 reads CASGFDTEAFF. CDR3 sequence (DNA): TGTGCTAGTGGTTTTGACACTGAAGCTTTCTTT.

The genes are TRBV3-1 (or the pseudogene TRBV3-2) and TRBJ2-5; the match to TRBD2 covers 8 bases. The CDR3 is 14 amino acids. Germline CDR1 LGHDT, CDR2 YNNKEL (reference sequence). J lost 3 bases, V lost 5 bases, and 5 bases had no gene match. The CDR3 sequence: CASSLRGAEETQYF. DNA of the CDR3: TGTGCCAGCAGCTTGCGGGGGGCGGAAGAGACCCAGTACTTC.

The rearrangement joins TRBV12-5 to TRBJ1-1; D is unresolved. V was pared by 1 base and J by 4 bases, with 13 bases between. The length of the CDR3 is 15 residues. The germline CDR1 and CDR2 sequences are LGHNT and FRNRAP. CDR3 coding DNA: TGTGCTAGTGGTTTGGCCCTCGGGTCGGGCACTGAAGCTTTCTTT. This codes for CASGLALGSGTEAFF.